The T cell receptor beta chain described here comes from a study of T cells after yellow fever vaccination. Findings and caveats of the study: In FACS-sorted repertoires, abundant clonotypes from the bulk population could appear as contaminants. The secondary response showed a weaker magnitude and a faster peak, day 5 versus 15.

The TCR cDNA carried a universal primer site and UMIs from 5'RACE template switching. TCRdb re-analysed the 5' RACE reads in MiXCR, keeping a single row per CDR3 protein. Of tens of thousands of distinct CDR3 sequences in the sample, about 6.6% were seen once. This CDR3 spans 16 amino acids. V shed 5 bases and J shed 6 bases, with 19 bases lying between them. The germline V gene encodes CDR1 SEHNR and CDR2 FQNEAQ (reference sequence). The receptor's source is a young man who received the YFV17D yellow fever vaccine. Sequencing used CD8+ T cells not binding an NS4B(214-222) dextramer, sorted from PBMCs, obtained more than 35 days after the first yellow fever vaccination. The rearrangement links TRBV7-9 to TRBJ2-2; D may be TRBD2 (5 bases). The chain's CDR3 is CASSMRYGSGAGELFF. In nucleotides, the CDR3 is TGTGCCAGCAGCATGAGATACGGTTCCGGGGCCGGGGAGCTGTTTTTT. Supplemented by reference TRBV7-9 and TRBJ2-2, the full variable domain reads DTGVSQNPRHKITKRGQNVTFRCDPISEHNRLYWYRQTLGQGPEFLTYFQNEAQLEKSRLLSDRFSAERPKGSFSTLEIQRTEQGDSAMYLCASSMRYGSGAGELFFGEGSRLTVL.